Listed below are T cell receptor beta chains from one sample, sequenced in a study of shared clonotypes between healthy human individuals. Method: immunoSEQ multiplex PCR; TCRdb's copy keeps in-frame clones and lacks some. The sample has around 320,000 clones; more than 75% are singletons. Material for sequencing was memory CD8+ T cells sorted from blood. These receptors were collected from a man in his late teens or twenties in good health. The CDR3 runs from the conserved cysteine through the conserved F or W. The D gene is left open where the match is weak.

v_call	d_call	j_call	cdr3_length	cdr3_aa
TRBV7-9	NA	TRBJ2-3	16	CASSVTSFQRADTQYF
TRBV7-2	TRBD2	TRBJ2-2	16	CASTDLSGIGTGELFF
TRBV4-1	NA	TRBJ2-1	16	CASSQGVGVKANEQFF
TRBV4-3	NA	TRBJ1-4	16	CASSPDLMVSNEKLFF
TRBV4-1	TRBD1	TRBJ1-2	15	CASSQVQGADYGYTF
TRBV7-9	NA	TRBJ1-6	15	CASSLGPNLNSPLHF
TRBV19	NA	TRBJ2-7	14	CASSTWDTSYEQYF
TRBV6-6	NA	TRBJ2-7	14	CASSSLGWGYEQYF
TRBV2	TRBD1	TRBJ2-7	14	CASRWTGDLYEQYF
TRBV4-3	NA	TRBJ2-2	11	CASSSTGELFF
TRBV30	NA	TRBJ2-7	14	CAWSVAQSSYEQYF
TRBV6-1	NA	TRBJ2-7	20	CASSVPGGDVAGVFSYEQYF
TRBV6-5	TRBD2	TRBJ2-2	14	CASSLAGGTGELFF
TRBV19	TRBD1	TRBJ1-6	14	CATRDSDYNSPLHF
TRBV18	NA	TRBJ2-7	13	CASSPTVSYEQYF
TRBV4-1	TRBD1	TRBJ2-7	14	CASSRTGSLYEQYF
TRBV29-1	TRBD1	TRBJ2-1	14	CSERQGAWYNEQFF